The source of this T cell receptor beta chain is a study of monozygotic twins with inflammatory bowel disease. Study outcomes and limitations: Support for any single strong IBD-associated signal or clonotype was not found.

As to this clonotype: Its target is unknown.

The germline CDR1 and CDR2 sequences are SGHDT and YYEEEE. The CDR3 has 15 residues. Whole-blood total RNA was extracted without T cell sorting. TCRdb re-analyzed the 5' RACE reads; it lists each CDR3 protein once, without DNA. This sample's table has roughly 330,000 distinct CDR3 sequences. Sample: blood. The chain recombines TRBV5-6 with TRBJ2-7; with no DNA, the TCRdb D assignment of TRBD1 cannot be verified. This receptor was identified in a human donor with ulcerative colitis or Crohn's disease, or a healthy co-twin of an affected twin (not recorded which). The CDR3 sequence is CASSTGQSAPYEQYF. Looking up the rest from reference TRBV5-6 and TRBJ2-7 gives the full variable domain: DAGVTQSPTHLIKTRGQQVTLRCSPKSGHDTVSWYQQALGQGPQFIFQYYEEEERQRGNFPDRFSGHQFPNYSSELNVNALLLGDSALYLCASSTGQSAPYEQYFGPGTRLTVT.